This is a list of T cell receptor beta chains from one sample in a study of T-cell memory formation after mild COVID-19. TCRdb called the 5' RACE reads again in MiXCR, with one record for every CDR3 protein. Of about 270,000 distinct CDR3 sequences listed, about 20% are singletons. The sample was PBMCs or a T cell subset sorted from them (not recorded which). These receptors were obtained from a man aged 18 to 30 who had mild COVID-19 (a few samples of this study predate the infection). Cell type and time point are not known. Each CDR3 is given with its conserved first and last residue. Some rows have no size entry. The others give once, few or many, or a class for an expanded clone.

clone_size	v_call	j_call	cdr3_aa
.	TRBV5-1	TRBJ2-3	CASSLAPGTSDTDTQYF
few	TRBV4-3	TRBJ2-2	CASSQDPAGGTGELFF
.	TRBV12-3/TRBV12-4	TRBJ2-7	CASSSDRSDEQYF
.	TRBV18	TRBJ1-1	CASRSQSANTEAFF
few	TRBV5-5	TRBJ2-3	CASSTDRWIDTQYF
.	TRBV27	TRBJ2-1	CASSEPDPGVGAEQFF
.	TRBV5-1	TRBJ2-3	CASSLFRGRADTQYF
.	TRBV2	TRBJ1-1	CASMSGGTTEAFF
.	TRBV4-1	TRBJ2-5	CASSQAGQGTETQYF
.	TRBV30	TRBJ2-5	CAWTVTPETQYF
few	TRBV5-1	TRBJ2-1	CASSPSTLAGYNEQFF
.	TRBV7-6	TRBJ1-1	CASSFPGQGPEAFF
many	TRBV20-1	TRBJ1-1	CSAKLTGDGCCTEAFF
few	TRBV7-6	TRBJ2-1	CASSLVTSGHNEQFF
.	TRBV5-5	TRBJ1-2	CASSLAGTQRGYTF
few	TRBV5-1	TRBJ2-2	CASNTGKNTGELFF
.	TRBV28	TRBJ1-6	CASGGLSPLHF
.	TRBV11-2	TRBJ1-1	CASSLTGASTEAFF
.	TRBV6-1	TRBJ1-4	CASSVRTATNEKLFF
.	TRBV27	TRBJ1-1	CASSPSQLNTEAFF
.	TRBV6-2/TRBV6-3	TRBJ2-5	CASERGPNQETQYF
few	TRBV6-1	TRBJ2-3	CASKGQGTDTQYF
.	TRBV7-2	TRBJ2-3	CASSLDLRGGSDTQYF
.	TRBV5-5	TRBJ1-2	CASSLSDRFYGYTF
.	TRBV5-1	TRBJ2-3	CASSLGAMSSTDTQYF
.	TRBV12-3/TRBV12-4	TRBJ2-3	CASSAYREDTQYF
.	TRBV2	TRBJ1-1	CASSGVQNTEAFF
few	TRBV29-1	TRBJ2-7	CSALGRQHYEQYF
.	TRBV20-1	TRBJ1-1	CSARRTINGEAFF
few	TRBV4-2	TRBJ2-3	CASSQDLRGHTDTQYF
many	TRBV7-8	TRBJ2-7	CASSFLVGREQYF
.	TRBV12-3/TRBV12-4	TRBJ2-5	CASTQNRGQETQYF
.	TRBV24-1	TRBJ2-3	CATSDFYGSQYF